This passage covers 13 T cell receptor beta chains from one sample sequenced in a study of blood T cells in healthy people across ages. The use of a sample-barcoded 5' primer and a J-beta primer mix characterized a second PCR of roughly 6 to 11 cycles. TCRdb called the 5' RACE reads again in MiXCR, with one record for every CDR3 protein. The sample yields hundreds of thousands of distinct CDR3 sequences, more than 20% seen once. The sequencing input was blood. The receptors stem from a man aged 65-85 years in good health.

This clonotype was found many times. The rearrangement links TRBV7-2 to TRBJ1-1; D gene unclear. V was shortened by 5 bases and J by 3 bases, with 7 bases between the two germline ends. Looked up from germline, CDR1 is SGHTA and CDR2 is FQGNSA. The CDR3 totals 12 residues. CDR3 nucleotides: TGTGCCAGCAGCCCCGAGTACACTGAAGCTTTCTTT. It yields the protein CASSPEYTEAFF.

Comments on this clonotype: A single base separates this from a much larger clone, so it may be a read error. The J gene is TRBJ2-1, the V gene TRBV20-1; TRBD2 is a possible D gene (6 bases). In germline, CDR1 is DFQATT, CDR2 SNEGSKA (reference sequence). This CDR3 comprises 13 residues. CDR3 sequence reads: CSASGRNYNERFF. CDR3 DNA: TGCAGTGCTAGCGGGAGAAACTACAATGAGCGGTTCTTC.

The table lists this clonotype with many counts. The chain carries TRBV6-1 and TRBJ1-6; TRBD1 is a possible D gene (5 bases). This CDR3 contains 14 residues. Per the germline V gene, CDR1 is MNHNS and CDR2 is SASEGT. Trimming took off 2 bases at V and 6 bases at J, with 8 bases between the two ends. The DNA for the CDR3 is TGTGCCAGCAGTGAACTGGGACCTAATTCACCCCTCCACTTT. Translated: CASSELGPNSPLHF.

The V gene is TRBV7-2, the J gene TRBJ1-5; D is uncertain. Germline V lookup: CDR1 SGHTA, CDR2 FQGNSA. This CDR3 has 15 amino acids. The V and J ends lost 1 base and 6 bases respectively, with 13 bases between them. The CDR3 loop reads CASSLDGLSGQPQHF. The CDR3 DNA follows: TGTGCCAGCAGCTTAGATGGGTTATCTGGTCAGCCCCAGCATTTT. The complete variable domain, with remaining parts taken from reference TRBV7-2 and TRBJ1-5, reads GAGVSQSPSNKVTEKGKDVELRCDPISGHTALYWYRQSLGQGLEFLIYFQGNSAPDKSGLPSDRFSAERTGGSVSTLTIQRTQQEDSAVYLCASSLDGLSGQPQHFGDGTRLSIL.

The V and J genes are TRBV19 and TRBJ2-5; D remains ambiguous. The last part of the DNA fits TRBJ2-7 better; the J call may be wrong. Germline values: CDR1 LNHDA, CDR2 SQIVND (reference sequence). This CDR3 is built from 15 residues. The DNA of the CDR3 is TGTGCCAGTAGCTTAAAGTTCAGGATTGACTACGAGCAGTACTTC. Translation gives CASSLKFRIDYEQYF.

This clonotype was seen a few times. CDR3 sequence: CASSLDVPGAPVDTQYF. For the CDR3, the DNA is TGTGCCAGCAGTCTCGACGTTCCGGGGGCCCCCGTGGATACGCAGTATTTT. This chain connects TRBV28 to TRBJ2-3; D is perhaps TRBD1 or TRBD2 (6 bases each). CDR3 size: 17 residues. V lost 5 bases, J lost 6 bases, and 24 bases lay in between. Germline V gene data show CDR1 as MDHEN and CDR2 as SYDVKM.

This clonotype was detected a few times. The chain links TRBV5-5 to TRBJ2-1; 7 positions match TRBD2. This CDR3 is built from 15 residues. Germline loops: CDR1 SGHKS, CDR2 YYEKEE (reference sequence). With V trimmed by 1 base and J by 3 bases, 4 bases remained unmatched. The DNA of the CDR3 is TGTGCCAGCAGCTTGTTTCAGCGGGGCTACAATGAGCAGTTCTTC. The encoded protein is CASSLFQRGYNEQFF.

The table lists this clonotype with a count of one. The chain is built from TRBV20-1 and TRBJ2-7; D possibly corresponds to TRBD2 (6 bases). V was cut by 0 bases and J by 2 bases, with 14 bases left in between. This CDR3 has 15 amino acids. From germline, CDR1 is DFQATT and CDR2 SNEGSKA (reference sequence). This CDR3 reads CSARDSGGNPYEQYF. CDR3 DNA sequence: TGCAGTGCTAGAGATTCTGGGGGGAACCCCTACGAGCAGTACTTC.

This chain joins TRBV4-1 and TRBJ1-5; no definite D call. V was trimmed by 0 bases and J by 2 bases, leaving 11 bases between them. The CDR3 is 16 amino acids. CDR1 is MGHRA and CDR2 is YSYEKL in the germline V gene. CDR3 sequence reads: CASSQESYSRNQPQHF. The DNA for the CDR3 is TGCGCCAGCAGCCAAGAGTCGTACAGCCGCAATCAGCCCCAGCATTTT.

This clonotype showed up just a few times. The V and J genes are TRBV6-5 and TRBJ2-5, with a tentative D call TRBD2 (6 bases). Trimming left V 0 bases short and J 4 bases short, with 18 bases between. The CDR3 covers 17 residues. Germline CDR1 and CDR2: MNHEY and SVGAGI. CDR3 sequence reads: CASSYSIAREQGETQYF. The CDR3 DNA sequence: TGTGCCAGCAGTTACTCGATTGCCCGGGAGCAAGGAGAGACCCAGTACTTC.

V gene TRBV6-1 combines with J gene TRBJ2-7; D might be TRBD1 (5 bases). Germline loops: CDR1 MNHNS, CDR2 SASEGT. V was trimmed by 0 bases and J by 12 bases, leaving 12 bases between them. The CDR3 is made up of 12 amino acids. The DNA for the CDR3 is TGTGCCAGCAGTGAAGCGCGACAGCCCTGGTACTTC. As protein: CASSEARQPWYF.

Concerning this clonotype itself: Germline is not matched at one junction end, which may reflect a read error. J is TRBJ2-5 and V is TRBV7-2; D unclear. Germline values: CDR1 SGHTA, CDR2 FQGNSA. The CDR3 spans 14 residues. Here the CDR3 DNA reads TGTGCCAGCAGATTAGACCACAGCGAGGTGACCCAGTACTTC. This encodes CASRLDHSEVTQYF. The full variable domain, rest sourced from reference TRBV7-2 and TRBJ2-5, is GAGVSQSPSNKVTEKGKDVELRCDPISGHTALYWYRQSLGQGLEFLIYFQGNSAPDKSGLPSDRFSAERTGGSVSTLTIQRTQQEDSAVYLCASRLDHSEVTQYFGPGTRLLVL.

This chain joins TRBV9 and TRBJ2-6; D not certain. V lost 4 bases, J lost 3 bases, and 11 bases lay in between. Germline CDR1 reads SGDLS; CDR2 reads YYNGEE. The CDR3 runs to 15 residues. CDR3 bases: TGTGCCAGCAGCTTCCAGGTCGGTGGGGCCAACGTCCTGACTTTC. As protein: CASSFQVGGANVLTF.